One and the same sample provided the 3 T cell receptor beta chains below, sequenced in a study of blood T cell repertoires in COVID-19. Sequenced by immunoSEQ multiplex PCR; TCRdb stores in-frame clones only, minus some. The sample shows about 250,000 clones, roughly 86% of them seen only once. The sample comprised PBMCs or T cells enriched from blood (not recorded which). The receptors were gathered from a woman aged 25 to 45 with acute COVID-19.

The chain combines TRBV7-2 with TRBJ2-5; D is possibly TRBD1 (5 bases). Germline V lookup: CDR1 SGHTA, CDR2 FQGNSA. The CDR3 runs 15 residues. Trimming left V 7 bases short and J 1 base short, with 16 bases between. CDR3 residues: CASNQVTGLQETQYF. The CDR3 DNA reads TGTGCCAGCAACCAAGTCACAGGCCTCCAAGAGACCCAGTACTTC.

This clone was detected only a few times. The chain couples TRBV5-1 to TRBJ1-2, with TRBD1 matching over 7 bases. V lost 3 bases to trimming and J lost 7 bases; unmatched junction nucleotides: 6. CDR1 SGHRS and CDR2 YFSETQ come from the germline V gene. The CDR3 totals 13 residues. The DNA of the CDR3 is TGCGCCAGCAGCTGGGGGACAGATCTTGGCTACACCTTC. It codes for CASSWGTDLGYTF.

The CDR3 nucleotides read TGTGCCAGCAGTTCACCCGGGATCCGAGATTCGGCCCAGCATTTT. It is translated as CASSSPGIRDSAQHF. The V gene is TRBV6-5, the J gene TRBJ1-5; no reliable D call. The CDR3 runs to 15 residues. Trimming pared 4 bases from V and 11 bases from J, leaving 21 bases between. Germline CDR1 reads MNHEY; CDR2 reads SVGAGI.